The 21 T cell receptor beta chains presented below share a single source sample, sequenced in a study of T-cell reconstitution after alpha-beta-depleted transplantation in children. A library of TCRbeta sequences, prepared with unique molecular identifiers, was generated. MiXCR, run by TCRdb on the PCR reads, gives a single entry per CDR3 protein. The sample includes roughly 340,000 distinct CDR3 sequences, 15% to 20% of them seen just once. The sample here was PBMCs, mostly from graft donor cells, taken 360 days after TCRalphabeta/CD19-depleted stem cell transplant. The source is a male patient aged 2-9 years who had a stem cell transplant for acute lymphoblastic leukemia, so the T cells may come from the graft donor.

This clonotype has more than one count but fewer than ten. The chain carries TRBV29-1 and TRBJ2-1, with 9 nucleotides matching TRBD2. CDR1 and CDR2 from the germline V gene are SQVTM and ANQGSEA. The CDR3 spans 13 residues. V dropped 1 base and J dropped 5; count of bases not matched to a gene: 0. CDR3: CSVEGLADNEQFF. In nucleotides, the CDR3 is TGCAGCGTTGAAGGACTAGCGGACAATGAGCAGTTCTTC.

Ten or more counts support this clonotype. The chain carries TRBV9 and TRBJ2-1; 9 bases fit TRBD2. CDR1 is SGDLS, CDR2 YYNGEE, per germline. CDR3 size: 15 residues. V lost 4 bases to trimming and J lost 10 bases; unmatched junction nucleotides: 12. CDR3 sequence (DNA): TGTGCCAGCAGCCCATCCGGGACTAGCCTTTGGGAGCAGTTCTTC. Amino acid sequence: CASSPSGTSLWEQFF.

This clonotype has only a few counts. V usage is TRBV3-1 and J usage is TRBJ2-3; D is unresolved. This CDR3 comprises 15 residues. The ends were cut back, 1 base at V and 4 bases at J, with 12 bases in the middle. Per the germline V gene, CDR1 is LGHDT and CDR2 is YNNKEL (reference sequence). CDR3 coding DNA: TGTGCCAGCAGCCAAGGTGCCTGGACGGCAGATACGCAGTATTTT. It translates to CASSQGAWTADTQYF.

This clonotype was counted a few times. The V and J genes are TRBV12-3 or TRBV12-4 and TRBJ2-5; D gene uncertain. Trimming shortened V by 1 base and J by 5 bases, and 8 bases separated the two germline ends. The CDR3 contains 13 residues. CDR3 amino acids: CASSLVGFETQYF. CDR3 bases: TGTGCCAGCAGTTTAGTCGGTTTCGAGACCCAGTACTTC.

This clonotype has only a few counts. The chain uses TRBV3-1 and TRBJ2-7, with 10 bases lining up with TRBD2. CDR1 and CDR2 (germline): LGHDT, YNNKEL (reference sequence). This CDR3 has 18 residues. V shed 1 base, J shed 4 bases, and the junction held 13 bases outside the gene matches. CDR3 DNA: TGTGCCAGCAGCCAAGGCCCTCCGGGACTAGCGACCCTTTACGAGCAGTACTTC. Protein: CASSQGPPGLATLYEQYF.

The chain joins TRBV20-1 to TRBJ2-7; D unresolved. V lost 6 bases and J lost 3, with 15 bases in between. Germline V gene sequence: CDR1 DFQATT, CDR2 SNEGSKA (reference sequence). CDR3 length: 13 residues. CDR3 DNA sequence: TGCAGTGCCTCGATCCGTCCTTACTACGAGCAGTACTTC. Protein: CSASIRPYYEQYF.

Many counts were recorded for this clonotype. The chain joins TRBV12-3 or TRBV12-4 to TRBJ1-1; 7 bases are shared with TRBD1. The CDR3 is made up of 13 amino acids. The ends lost 2 bases at V and 5 bases at J; junction bases unmatched: 2. CDR3 DNA sequence: TGTGCCAGCAGTTTATTGACAGGGACTGAAGCTTTCTTT. Residues: CASSLLTGTEAFF.

This clonotype was recorded once. V usage is TRBV28 and J usage is TRBJ2-6; D gene ambiguous. Germline V gives CDR1 MDHEN, CDR2 SYDVKM. The ends were cut back, 2 bases at V and 2 bases at J, with 13 bases in the middle. The CDR3 sequence is 17 residues long. This chain's CDR3 is CASSLLQAGPGANVLTF. The CDR3 DNA reads TGTGCCAGCAGTTTACTGCAGGCAGGTCCTGGGGCCAACGTCCTGACTTTC.

Worth noting for this clonotype: A much larger clone differs by one base, so this may be a read error. Here the CDR3 omits its conserved ending phenylalanine or tryptophan, so a read error is the likely source. This rearrangement joins TRBV20-1 to TRBJ1-1, with TRBD1 identical over 8 bases. V gave up 5 bases and J gave up 8 bases; unmatched junction bases: 4. The germline gives CDR1 DFQATT, CDR2 SNEGSKA (reference sequence). The CDR3 runs to 11 residues. The CDR3 spells CSAARQGEAFS. CDR3 DNA: TGCAGTGCTGCCCGACAGGGGGAAGCTTTCTCT.

This clonotype has at least ten counts. The V and J genes are TRBV6-5 and TRBJ2-2; D is unresolved. Between the trimmed V and J ends, which lost 2 bases and 7 bases, there was a span of 14 bases. Germline lookup yields CDR1 MNHEY and CDR2 SVGAGI. CDR3 size: 15 residues. CDR3 nucleotide sequence: TGTGCCAGCAGTTACATGGGCGTTGGAAGCGGGGAGCTGTTTTTT. This encodes CASSYMGVGSGELFF.

This clonotype was counted only a few times. The chain combines TRBV12-3 or TRBV12-4 with TRBJ2-7; 9 positions match TRBD2. The CDR3 runs to 15 residues. V shed 3 bases and J 3 bases; nucleotides not matched to a gene: 6. The CDR3 reads CASSFGGRAGYEQYF. The CDR3 DNA sequence: TGTGCCAGCAGTTTTGGCGGGAGGGCCGGCTACGAGCAGTACTTC.

The V call is TRBV5-1, the J call TRBJ2-5, with 7 bases that match TRBD1. The CDR3 covers 14 residues. Trimming at V came to 2 bases and at J to 3 bases, leaving 4 bases not matched to a gene. Germline V lookup: CDR1 SGHRS, CDR2 YFSETQ. CDR3 loop: CASSFWDSKETQYF. DNA of the CDR3: TGCGCCAGCAGCTTTTGGGACAGCAAAGAGACCCAGTACTTC.

This clonotype was detected only a few times. The rearrangement joins TRBV12-3 or TRBV12-4 to TRBJ2-2; 7 bases fit TRBD2. The length of the CDR3 is 16 residues. Trimming took 7 bases from V and 8 from J; bases not matched to a gene: 16. As DNA, the CDR3 is TGTGCCAGCACTCCCCTGCCTGGGGGGGATGGGGGGGAGCTGTTTTTT. This codes for CASTPLPGGDGGELFF.

The V call is TRBV7-9, the J call TRBJ2-7; 10 nucleotides align to TRBD1. With V trimmed by 5 bases and J by 3 bases, 7 bases remained unmatched. Germline V lookup: CDR1 SEHNR, CDR2 FQNEAQ (reference sequence). The CDR3 is made up of 15 amino acids. CDR3 nucleotides: TGTGCCAGCAGCAAACCTGGACAGGGGGTCTACGAGCAGTACTTC. Amino acids: CASSKPGQGVYEQYF. Looking up the rest from reference TRBV7-9 and TRBJ2-7 gives the full variable domain: DTGVSQNPRHKITKRGQNVTFRCDPISEHNRLYWYRQTLGQGPEFLTYFQNEAQLEKSRLLSDRFSAERPKGSFSTLEIQRTEQGDSAMYLCASSKPGQGVYEQYFGPGTRLTVT.

Many counts were recorded for this clonotype. V and J are TRBV10-3 and TRBJ2-2; D is unresolved. Trimming removed 4 bases at V and 1 base at J, with 4 bases between. Germline V gives CDR1 ENHRY, CDR2 SYGVKD. The CDR3 spans 13 residues. This CDR3 is CAISVENTGELFF. The CDR3 nucleotides are TGTGCCATCAGTGTAGAGAACACCGGGGAGCTGTTTTTT.

The chain recombines TRBV10-3 with TRBJ2-7; 7 nucleotides line up with TRBD1. Germline V lookup: CDR1 ENHRY, CDR2 SYGVKD. V lost 6 bases to trimming and J lost 4 bases; unmatched junction nucleotides: 12. The CDR3 contains 15 residues. The DNA of the CDR3 is TGTGCCATCAGAGGACCGGGACAGCGCGGGTACGAGCAGTACTTC. Encoded protein: CAIRGPGQRGYEQYF.

This clonotype was seen at least ten times. The chain carries TRBV20-1 and TRBJ2-1; TRBD2 aligns across 8 bases. The germline gives CDR1 DFQATT, CDR2 SNEGSKA (reference sequence). The CDR3 is 15 amino acids. The junction had 5 bases not matched to a gene; V was cut back by 0 bases and J by 4 bases. As DNA, the CDR3 is TGCAGTGCTAGAGATGTGGTAGCGGGATACAATGAGCAGTTCTTC. Translated: CSARDVVAGYNEQFF.

This clonotype was detected a few times. The CDR3 loop reads CAISDGPDRTYEQYF. The DNA of the CDR3 is TGTGCCATCAGTGATGGTCCGGACAGGACCTACGAGCAGTACTTC. The chain carries TRBV10-3 and TRBJ2-7, with 7 bases that match TRBD1. Germline V gives CDR1 ENHRY, CDR2 SYGVKD. CDR3 length equals 15 residues. V lost 3 bases to trimming and J lost 2 bases; unmatched junction nucleotides: 7.

The chain combines TRBV5-6 with TRBJ1-5, with 9 bases that match TRBD1. The CDR3 loop spans 16 amino acids. The germline V gene has CDR1 SGHDT and CDR2 YYEEEE. With 0 bases clipped from V and 4 bases from J, the junction kept 5 bases outside the gene matches. CDR3 DNA: TGTGCCAGCAGCTTGGGAATCGGGACAGGGAATCAGCCCCAGCATTTT. As protein: CASSLGIGTGNQPQHF. Full variable domain (outside the CDR3, taken from reference TRBV5-6 and TRBJ1-5): DAGVTQSPTHLIKTRGQQVTLRCSPKSGHDTVSWYQQALGQGPQFIFQYYEEEERQRGNFPDRFSGHQFPNYSSELNVNALLLGDSALYLCASSLGIGTGNQPQHFGDGTRLSIL.

The CDR3 coding sequence is TGTGCCAGCAGCCCCCAGCGTGCGGATACGCAGTATTTT. Encoded protein: CASSPQRADTQYF. The chain uses TRBV7-2 and TRBJ2-3, with D hard to call. Germline V gives CDR1 SGHTA, CDR2 FQGNSA. V was shortened by 5 bases and J by 6 bases, with 12 bases between the two germline ends. CDR3 size: 13 residues.

There are a few counts of this clonotype. The rearrangement uses TRBV6-2 or TRBV6-3 and TRBJ2-7; 10 bases fit TRBD2. V dropped 4 bases and J dropped 2; count of bases not matched to a gene: 5. CDR3 length: 15 residues. CDR1 MNHEY and CDR2 SVGEGT come from the germline V gene. The CDR3 bases are TGTGCCAGCAGTTCTCTAGCGGGAGTTACCTACGAGCAGTACTTC. This sequence encodes CASSSLAGVTYEQYF.